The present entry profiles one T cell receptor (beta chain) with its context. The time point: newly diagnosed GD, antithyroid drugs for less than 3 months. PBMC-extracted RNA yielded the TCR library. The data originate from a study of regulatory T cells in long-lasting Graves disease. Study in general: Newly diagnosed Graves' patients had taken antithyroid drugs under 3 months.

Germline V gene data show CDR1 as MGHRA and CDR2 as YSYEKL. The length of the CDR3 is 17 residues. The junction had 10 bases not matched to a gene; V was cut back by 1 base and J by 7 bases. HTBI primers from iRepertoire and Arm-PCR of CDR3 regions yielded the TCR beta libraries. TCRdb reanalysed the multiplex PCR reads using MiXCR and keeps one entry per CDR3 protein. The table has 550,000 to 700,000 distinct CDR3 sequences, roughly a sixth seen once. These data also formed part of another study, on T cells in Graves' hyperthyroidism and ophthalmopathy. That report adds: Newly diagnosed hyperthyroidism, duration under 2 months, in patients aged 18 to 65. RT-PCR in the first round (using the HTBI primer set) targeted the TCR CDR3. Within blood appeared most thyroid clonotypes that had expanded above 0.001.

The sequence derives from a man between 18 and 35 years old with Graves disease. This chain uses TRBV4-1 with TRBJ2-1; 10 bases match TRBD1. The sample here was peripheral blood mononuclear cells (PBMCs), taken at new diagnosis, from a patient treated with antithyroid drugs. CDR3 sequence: CASSQGSGDRGWNEQFF. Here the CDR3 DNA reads TGCGCCAGCAGCCAAGGGTCCGGGGACAGGGGATGGAATGAGCAGTTCTTC.